This T cell receptor (beta chain) was obtained from a study of technical replicates of blood from a handful of donors. V dropped 1 base and J dropped 3; count of bases not matched to a gene: 4. This CDR3 contains 16 residues. Germline V gene data show CDR1 as SGHTA and CDR2 as FQGNSA. Produced via immunoSEQ multiplex PCR; TCRdb's table is partial and in-frame only. The sample consists of about 62,000 clones, approximately 89% of them appearing once. The sequenced material came from PBMCs. This chain joins TRBV7-2 and TRBJ2-1; 9 nucleotides align to TRBD2. This receptor was identified in a human donor in good health. Some clones in this sample may be carry-over from other donors' samples. CDR3 amino acids: CASSLDAGGIYNEQFF. The CDR3 coding sequence is TGTGCCAGCAGCTTAGATGCGGGGGGGATCTACAATGAGCAGTTCTTC.